This T cell receptor beta chain was sequenced during a study of blood T cell repertoires in COVID-19. Study-wide context: Samples representing acute and convalescent COVID-19 were sourced from the United States, Italy and Spain.

The method was immunoSEQ multiplex PCR; TCRdb's version includes in-frame clones alone and lacks a portion of them. The sample contains some 190,000 clones, about four fifths of which appear only once. Seattle-derived patients entered the study during active infection and were followed longitudinally. The CDR3 has 17 residues. With 0 bases clipped from V and 1 base from J, the junction kept 5 bases outside the gene matches. Germline V gene data show CDR1 as ENHRY and CDR2 as SYGVKD. The rearrangement joins TRBV10-3 to TRBJ1-1, with 10 bases aligning to TRBD1. This receptor was taken from a woman aged 80 or older with COVID-19, enrolled during active disease. Sequenced input: peripheral blood. The CDR3 bases are TGTGCCATCAGTGAGTCGTCGGGGACAGGGGCGAACACTGAAGCTTTCTTT. This sequence encodes CAISESSGTGANTEAFF.